This TCR beta chain derives from a study of blood T cells in healthy people across ages. PBMCs were isolated at a quantity of at least 7 million per sample. Primers used in a second PCR of roughly 7 to 12 cycles were a sample-barcoded 5' primer and a J-beta primer mix. Each cDNA molecule carried a tag from a template-switch adaptor that contained 12 random nucleotides. TCRdb reanalysed the 5' RACE reads using MiXCR and keeps one entry per CDR3 protein. The repertoire holds hundreds of thousands of distinct CDR3 sequences, with 29% as singletons. As to this clonotype: What it binds is not known.

Whole-study results and caveats: Per million T cells, TCR beta diversity dropped about linearly as age rose. Those diversity estimates obtained from one million T cells were thought to be underestimates.

This receptor was obtained from a woman older than 75 in good health. The source material was blood.

The CDR3 DNA reads as TGTGCCAGCAGCAAAGATTCGAAGGTGAAGAATCAGCCCCAGCATTTT. Its translation: CASSKDSKVKNQPQHF. The rearrangement uses TRBV21-1 and TRBJ1-5. TRBV21-1 has pseudogene status. CDR3 length: 16 amino acids.